This entry features one TCR beta chain sequence. The germline gives CDR1 MNHEY, CDR2 SVGAGI. The V end was cut by 4 bases, the J end by 2 bases, with 9 bases between. The CDR3 runs to 13 residues. This sample was taken from a study of brain metastases from non-small cell lung cancer. The method was immunoSEQ multiplex PCR; TCRdb's version includes in-frame clones alone and lacks a portion of them. The sample yields approximately 2,000 clones, about 90% seen once. Sequencing was done on a sample of primary lung tumor tissue. The rearrangement links TRBV6-5 to TRBJ2-7; no clear D. This TCR derives from a donor at least 40 years old with non-small cell lung cancer. CDR3 sequence (DNA): TGTGCCAGCAGTTTCGGACCGGCCTACGAGCAGTACTTC. It encodes CASSFGPAYEQYF.